The 13 T cell receptor beta chains reported below all come from one sample, sequenced in a study of Graves' ophthalmopathy and Graves' hyperthyroidism. The sequenced template was RNA, covering the TCR beta CDR3 region. Following a first-round RT-PCR that used HTBI primers, a second-round multiplex PCR was carried out. Using its own MiXCR run on the multiplex PCR reads, TCRdb lists one record per CDR3 protein. Of 650,000 to 900,000 distinct CDR3 sequences detected, roughly 41% appear once; the ten largest clones hold 35% to 55%. The sequencing sample was made of peripheral blood. The receptors stem from an adult man with Graves' ophthalmopathy.

The chain has TRBV20-1 and TRBJ1-5, with D tentatively TRBD1 (5 bases). Trimming removed 3 bases from V and 5 bases from J, with 17 bases in between. CDR1 is DFQATT, CDR2 SNEGSKA, per germline (reference sequence). This CDR3 region has 15 residues. In nucleotides, the CDR3 is TGCAGTGCTAGCCGGGGCCCGATAGTTTATCAGCCCCAGCATTTT. Amino acid sequence: CSASRGPIVYQPQHF.

The chain combines TRBV25-1 with TRBJ2-1, with a tentative D call TRBD2 (6 bases). The V end lost 3 bases, the J end lost 0 bases, and 9 bases lay between the germline ends. Germline V gives CDR1 MGHDK, CDR2 SYGVNS. The CDR3 spans 15 residues. Here the CDR3 DNA reads TGTGCCAGCAGTGATCTCGGGAGCTCCTACAATGAGCAGTTCTTC. It specifies CASSDLGSSYNEQFF. The full variable domain, completed using reference TRBV25-1 and TRBJ2-1, is EADIYQTPRYLVIGTGKKITLECSQTMGHDKMYWYQQDPGMELHLIHYSYGVNSTEKGDLSSESTVSRIRTEHFPLTLESARPSHTSQYLCASSDLGSSYNEQFFGPGTRLTVL.

The sample holds a few counts of this clonotype. V usage is TRBV12-3 or TRBV12-4 and J usage is TRBJ1-3; D is undetermined. With 5 bases removed from V and 0 bases from J, the gap between germline ends came to 11 bases. This CDR3 has 15 amino acids. The CDR3: CASSGPTRSGNTIYF. CDR3 coding DNA: TGTGCCAGCAGTGGCCCGACCCGCTCTGGAAACACCATATATTTT.

The chain links TRBV12-3 or TRBV12-4 to TRBJ2-5, with TRBD1 matching over 10 bases. The CDR3 sequence is 14 residues long. CDR3 amino acids: CASGLSGQGKTQYF. Here the CDR3 DNA reads TGTGCTAGTGGTTTATCGGGACAGGGGAAGACCCAGTACTTC.

This clonotype was observed a handful of times. V and J are TRBV11-1 and TRBJ2-5, with TRBD2 identical over 7 bases. Germline V gene lookup returns CDR1 SGHAT and CDR2 FQDESV (reference sequence). CDR3 length: 15 amino acids. The V and J ends lost 3 bases and 7 bases, in that order; junction bases with no gene match: 11. CDR3 sequence reads: CASSLSGDSPGTQYF. CDR3 in DNA: TGTGCCAGCAGCTTGAGCGGGGACTCCCCGGGGACCCAGTACTTC.

This clonotype was counted many times. The chain uses TRBV10-3 and TRBJ2-7; 9 bases line up with TRBD1. With V trimmed by 7 bases and J by 0 bases, 7 bases remained unmatched. Germline CDR1 reads ENHRY; CDR2 reads SYGVKD. The CDR3 loop spans 15 amino acids. The CDR3 sequence: CAITTGGPSSYEQYF. As DNA, the CDR3 is TGTGCCATCACCACAGGGGGCCCGAGCTCCTACGAGCAGTACTTC.

The genes are TRBV20-1 and TRBJ1-2; D unclear. Germline V CDR1 and CDR2: DFQATT, SNEGSKA (reference sequence). The V gene lost 0 bases and the J gene lost 9 bases, with 17 bases spanning the gap. The CDR3 runs to 14 residues. The CDR3 protein is CSARDRSQATSYTF. CDR3 DNA sequence: TGCAGTGCTAGAGATCGGTCGCAGGCCACGAGCTACACCTTC.

This clonotype was observed many times. This chain connects TRBV19 to TRBJ1-1, with D perhaps TRBD1 (5 bases). Germline V gene data show CDR1 as LNHDA and CDR2 as SQIVND (reference sequence). The germline V and J ends were trimmed by 5 bases and 1 base, with 14 bases remaining between them. The CDR3 runs to 15 residues. CDR3 coding DNA: TGTGCCAGTAGTCGTTCGACAGTGACGAACACTGAAGCTTTCTTT. Its translation is CASSRSTVTNTEAFF.

J is TRBJ2-7 and V is TRBV20-1, with D maybe TRBD1 (6 bases). Germline V lookup: CDR1 DFQATT, CDR2 SNEGSKA (reference sequence). Trimming left V 3 bases short and J 0 bases short, with 12 bases between. The CDR3 is made up of 14 amino acids. The CDR3 sequence: CSASPGQSSYEQYF. CDR3 in DNA: TGCAGTGCTAGCCCGGGACAAAGCTCCTACGAGCAGTACTTC.

The V gene is TRBV6-1, the J gene TRBJ1-6; maybe TRBD1 (5 bases). CDR1 MNHNS and CDR2 SASEGT come from the germline V gene. The CDR3 spans 15 residues. V was pared by 6 bases and J by 4 bases, with 13 bases between. DNA for the CDR3: TGTGCCAGCAGGGGCAGGGTGATTTATAATTCACCCCTCCACTTT. Amino acid sequence: CASRGRVIYNSPLHF.

This chain joins TRBV10-3 and TRBJ1-2; maybe TRBD1 (5 bases). V was clipped by 4 bases and J by 8 bases, with 17 bases between them. Germline CDR1 ENHRY, CDR2 SYGVKD. The CDR3 contains 14 residues. The CDR3 loop reads CAISVLGAVQGYTF. The CDR3 nucleotides read TGTGCCATCAGTGTACTTGGGGCCGTCCAGGGCTACACCTTC.

Regarding this clonotype: Given a much more abundant clone one base away, this may be a read error. The rearrangement joins TRBV20-1 to TRBJ2-5; 10 nucleotides agree with TRBD2. From germline, CDR1 is DFQATT and CDR2 SNEGSKA (reference sequence). After removal of 2 bases from V and 4 bases from J, the junction contained 1 base not matched to a gene. The CDR3 is 13 residues long. The CDR3 DNA sequence: TGCAGTGCTAGACTAGCGGGGGTAGAGACCCAGTACTTC. Translated: CSARLAGVETQYF.

The V and J genes are TRBV25-1 and TRBJ2-2; D might be TRBD1 or TRBD2, each matching 5 bases. The CDR3 is 16 amino acids. In germline, CDR1 is MGHDK, CDR2 SYGVNS. V lost 6 bases, J lost 5 bases, and 19 bases lay in between. CDR3 nucleotide sequence: TGTGCCAGCAGCTCCCCTGCGAGGGGTCGGACCGGGGAGCTGTTTTTT. Protein sequence: CASSSPARGRTGELFF.